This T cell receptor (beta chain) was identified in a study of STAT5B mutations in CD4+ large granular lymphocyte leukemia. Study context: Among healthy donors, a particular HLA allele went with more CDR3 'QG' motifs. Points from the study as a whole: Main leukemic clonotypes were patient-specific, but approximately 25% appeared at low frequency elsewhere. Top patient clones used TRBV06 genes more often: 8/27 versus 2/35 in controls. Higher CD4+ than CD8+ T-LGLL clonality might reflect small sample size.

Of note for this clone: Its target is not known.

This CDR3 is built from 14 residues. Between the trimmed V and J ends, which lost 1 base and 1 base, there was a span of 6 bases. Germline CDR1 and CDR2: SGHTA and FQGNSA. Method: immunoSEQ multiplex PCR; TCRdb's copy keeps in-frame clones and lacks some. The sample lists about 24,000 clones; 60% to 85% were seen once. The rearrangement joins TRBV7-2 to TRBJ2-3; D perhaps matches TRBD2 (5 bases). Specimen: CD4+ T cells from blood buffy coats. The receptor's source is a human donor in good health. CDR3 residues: CASSLERGTDTQYF. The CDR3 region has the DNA TGTGCCAGCAGCTTAGAGAGGGGCACAGATACGCAGTATTTT.